Listed below are T cell receptor beta chains from one sample, sequenced in a study of T-cell reconstitution after alpha-beta-depleted transplantation in children. TCRdb itself ran the PCR reads through MiXCR, one entry per CDR3 protein. The repertoire holds 500,000 to 600,000 distinct CDR3 sequences, with roughly 27% as singletons. Here the sequenced sample was PBMCs, taken before TCRalphabeta/CD19-depleted stem cell transplant. The source of these receptors is a boy in the first two years of life with Wiskott-Aldrich syndrome, due to receive a stem cell transplant. Both conserved end residues are part of each CDR3.

V,CDR3
TRBV29-1,CSVSRDHEQYF
TRBV5-6,CASSSPGQGYNEQFF
TRBV20-1,CSADRGTNTGELFF
TRBV5-1,CASSLGPDSGIQYF
TRBV27,CASSLGTPGLRETQYF
TRBV7-2,CASSPLEARGETQYF
TRBV6-2/TRBV6-3,CASSSLAGVYEQYF
TRBV12-3/TRBV12-4,CASSFGDRSYFHEQFF
TRBV12-3/TRBV12-4,CASSSEPGRAHEQYF
TRBV5-1,CASSLRELAYEQYF
TRBV20-1,CSARQGQSSGNTIYF
TRBV15,CATSRDPTSGTSTDTQYF
TRBV4-1,CASTGTANLRRYGYTF
TRBV11-2,CASSLVGPTGVETQYF
TRBV28,CASSFYGTASGETQYF
TRBV27,CASSLTAGGLYGYTF